These T cell receptor beta chains were read from a single sample in a study of OX40 agonist ivuxolimab in advanced cancers. TCRdb keeps only in-frame clones here, not all; method: immunoSEQ multiplex PCR. The sample records about 11,000 clones, around 80% being singletons. This specimen consisted of CD4+ or CD8+ T cells sorted from blood, obtained in a trial of the OX40 agonist ivuxolimab. These receptors were obtained from an adult with an advanced solid tumor such as melanoma, head and neck, liver or kidney cancer. The conserved cysteine and the conserved F or W are not part of the CDR3 here. Each record gives: V gene, CDR3 protein.

>TRBV11-1
ASSLSGESEQY
>TRBV29-1
SVLDSRHYEQY
>TRBV27
ASSSLTGGAETQY
>TRBV7-9
ASSVREAGYEQY
>TRBV5-5
ASSRGTGEETQY
>TRBV4-1
ASSRRDEDTQY
>TRBV2
ASSEGGGVPYEQY
>TRBV6-1
ASSALRNSNQPQH
>TRBV6-5
ASRPGEEGTEAF
>TRBV4-2
ASSWQGLEFAYNEQF
>TRBV4-1
ASSQDRGYEQY
>TRBV7-9
ASSLAAGKGDADTQY
>TRBV27
ASSKNTEAF
>TRBV14
ASSQARWRPEQF
>TRBV19
ASSTSVNTEAF
>TRBV4-1
ASSQDFLAGGQNEQF
>TRBV5-1
ASSFSGPDTEAF
>TRBV9
ASSVGLAGVSDTQY
>TRBV5-5
ASSLKLGVYQPQH
>TRBV7-9
ASKSGNTGELF
>TRBV29-1
SVDEAGNTGELF
>TRBV30
AWSSPVVVGDTQY
>TRBV9
ASSPSGVRSYEQY
>TRBV7-6
ASSQATDTQY
>TRBV7-9
ASSRDSEQY
>TRBV6-4
ASSSQSGRAIDTQY
>TRBV27
ASSSRGGFNNEQF
>TRBV6-4
ASSDGENQPQH
>TRBV5-8
ASSLADTGELF
>TRBV27
ASSLLGQPQH
>TRBV5-1
ASSFSGTAFYGYT
>TRBV7-8
ASSSGTGISRKLF
>TRBV7-8
ASSLAWGLEGPGDNNEQF
>TRBV27
ASTGGTEAF
>TRBV9
ASSPQAGFADTQY
>TRBV29-1
SVDRGTEETQY
>TRBV20-1
SARGGVWDF
>TRBV5-6
ASSLQREYNEQF
>TRBV5-4
ASIAPTENIQY
>TRBV18
ASSPPGGGTEAF
>TRBV7-9
ASSLDGGDGYT